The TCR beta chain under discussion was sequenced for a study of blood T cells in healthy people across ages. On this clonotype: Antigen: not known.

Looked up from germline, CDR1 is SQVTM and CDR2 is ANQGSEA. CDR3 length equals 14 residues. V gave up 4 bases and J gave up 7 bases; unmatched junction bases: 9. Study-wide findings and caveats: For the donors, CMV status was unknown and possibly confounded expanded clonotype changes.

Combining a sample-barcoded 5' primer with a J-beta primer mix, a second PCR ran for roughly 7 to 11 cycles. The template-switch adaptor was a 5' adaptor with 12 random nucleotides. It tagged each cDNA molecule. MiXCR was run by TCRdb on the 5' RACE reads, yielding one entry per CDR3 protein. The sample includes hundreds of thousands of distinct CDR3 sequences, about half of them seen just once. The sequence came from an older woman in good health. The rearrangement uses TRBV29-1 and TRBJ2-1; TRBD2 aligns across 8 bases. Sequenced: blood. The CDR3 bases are TGCAGCGTTGGGGTTGGCGGGAGGATGAATGAGCAGTTCTTC. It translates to CSVGVGGRMNEQFF.